Here is one T cell receptor (beta chain) with its context. As yet, its antigen is unknown. TCRdb's table, derived via immunoSEQ multiplex PCR, lists solely in-frame clones and lacks some. Of approximately 280,000 clones listed, roughly 86% are singletons. This entry belongs to a study of Ad26.COV2.S vaccination and SARS-CoV-2 variants. Study summary: Within the COV1001 Ad26.COV2.S trial arm, the donor was enrolled. Intramuscular Ad26.COV2.S at 5x10^10 or 1x10^11 viral particles.

Study conclusions and caveats: Once vaccination had occurred, spike-specific CD8+ and CD4+ T cell responses reportedly showed substantial breadth.

Treatment noted: some 20 received Ad26.COV2.S at low or high dose, single or two shots; about 5 received placebo; per-sample allocation not given. Samples came from day 63 after the first vaccine or placebo injection. CDR3 size: 11 residues. Germline lookup yields CDR1 MDHEN and CDR2 SYDVKM. V lost 4 bases to trimming and J lost 8 bases, with 8 bases between them. This TCR came from a person aged 18-65 years who received the Ad26.COV2.S COVID-19 vaccine or a placebo. The chain carries TRBV28 and TRBJ1-2; D gene ambiguous. The material sequenced was peripheral blood, taken in a trial of Ad26.COV2.S vaccine versus placebo. The CDR3: CASSSPRGYTF. DNA for the CDR3: TGTGCCAGCAGTTCCCCGCGGGGCTACACCTTC.